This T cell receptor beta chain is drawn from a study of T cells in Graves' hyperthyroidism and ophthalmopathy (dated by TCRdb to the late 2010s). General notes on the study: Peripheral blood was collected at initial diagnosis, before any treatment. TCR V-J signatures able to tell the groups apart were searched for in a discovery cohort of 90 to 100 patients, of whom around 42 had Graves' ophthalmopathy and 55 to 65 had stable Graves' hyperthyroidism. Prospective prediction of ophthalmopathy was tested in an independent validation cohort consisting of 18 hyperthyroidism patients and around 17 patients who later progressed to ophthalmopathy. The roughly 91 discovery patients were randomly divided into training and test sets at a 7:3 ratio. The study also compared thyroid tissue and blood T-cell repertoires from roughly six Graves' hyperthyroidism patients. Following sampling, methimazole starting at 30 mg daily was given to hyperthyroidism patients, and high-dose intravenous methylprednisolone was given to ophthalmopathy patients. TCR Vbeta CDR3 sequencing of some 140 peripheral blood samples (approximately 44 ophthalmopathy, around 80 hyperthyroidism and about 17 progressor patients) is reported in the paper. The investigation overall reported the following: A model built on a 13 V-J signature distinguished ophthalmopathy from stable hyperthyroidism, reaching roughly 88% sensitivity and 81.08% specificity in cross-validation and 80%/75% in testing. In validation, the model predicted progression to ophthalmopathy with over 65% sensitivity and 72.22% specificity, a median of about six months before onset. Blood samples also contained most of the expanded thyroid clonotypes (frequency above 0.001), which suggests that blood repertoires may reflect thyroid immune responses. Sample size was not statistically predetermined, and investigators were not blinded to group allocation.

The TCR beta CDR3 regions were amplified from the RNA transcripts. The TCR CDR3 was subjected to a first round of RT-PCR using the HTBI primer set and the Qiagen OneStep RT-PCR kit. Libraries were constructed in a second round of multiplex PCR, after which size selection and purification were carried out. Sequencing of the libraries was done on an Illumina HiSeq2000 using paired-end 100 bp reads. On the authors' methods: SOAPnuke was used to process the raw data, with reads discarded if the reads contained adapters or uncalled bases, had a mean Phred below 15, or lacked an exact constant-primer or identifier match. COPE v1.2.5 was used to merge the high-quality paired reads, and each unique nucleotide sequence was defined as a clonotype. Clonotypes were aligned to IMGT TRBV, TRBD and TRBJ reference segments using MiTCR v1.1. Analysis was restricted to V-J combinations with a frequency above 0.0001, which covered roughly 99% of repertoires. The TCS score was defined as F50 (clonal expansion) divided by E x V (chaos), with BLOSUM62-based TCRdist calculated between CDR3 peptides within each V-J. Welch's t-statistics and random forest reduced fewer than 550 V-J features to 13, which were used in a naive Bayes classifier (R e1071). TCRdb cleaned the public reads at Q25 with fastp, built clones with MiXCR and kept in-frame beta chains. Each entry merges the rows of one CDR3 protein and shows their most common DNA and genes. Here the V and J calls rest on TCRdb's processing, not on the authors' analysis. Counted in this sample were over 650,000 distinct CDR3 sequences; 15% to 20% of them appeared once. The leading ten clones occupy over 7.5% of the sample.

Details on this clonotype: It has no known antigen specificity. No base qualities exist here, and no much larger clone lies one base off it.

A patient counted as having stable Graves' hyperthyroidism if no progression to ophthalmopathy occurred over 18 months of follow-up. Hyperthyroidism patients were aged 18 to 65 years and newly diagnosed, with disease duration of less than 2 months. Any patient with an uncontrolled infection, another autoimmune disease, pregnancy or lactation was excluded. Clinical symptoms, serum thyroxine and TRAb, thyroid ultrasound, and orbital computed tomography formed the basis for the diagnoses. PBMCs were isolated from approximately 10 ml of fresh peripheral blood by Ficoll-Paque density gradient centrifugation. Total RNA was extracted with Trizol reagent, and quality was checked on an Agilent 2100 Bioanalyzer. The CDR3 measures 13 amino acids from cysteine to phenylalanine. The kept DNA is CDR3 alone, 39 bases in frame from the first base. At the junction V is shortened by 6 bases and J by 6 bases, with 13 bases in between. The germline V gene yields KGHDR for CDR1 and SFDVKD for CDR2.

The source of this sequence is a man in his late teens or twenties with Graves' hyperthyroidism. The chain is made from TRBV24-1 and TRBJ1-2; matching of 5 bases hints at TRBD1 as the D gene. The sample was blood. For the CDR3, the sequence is CATSQGNWDGYTF. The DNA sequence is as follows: TGTGCCACCAGTCAGGGAAATTGGGATGGCTACACCTTC.